Sequencing of this T cell receptor beta chain was carried out in a study of blood T cell repertoires in COVID-19. The table came from immunoSEQ multiplex PCR; TCRdb's copy has only in-frame clones and leaves some out. The table has some 500,000 clones, approximately 87% seen once; the top ten hold around 1.9%. The length of the CDR3 is 15 residues. Germline CDR1 is GTSNPN and CDR2 is SVGIG (reference sequence). With 5 bases removed from V and 1 base from J, the gap between germline ends came to 16 bases. The sequencing input was PBMCs or T cells enriched from blood (not recorded which). The source is a middle-aged woman who had recovered from COVID-19. The chain combines TRBV30 with TRBJ2-3, with a weak D call TRBD2 (5 bases). CDR3 region: CAWGQGLWGTDTQYF. The CDR3 coding sequence is TGTGCCTGGGGCCAAGGACTCTGGGGCACAGATACGCAGTATTTT.